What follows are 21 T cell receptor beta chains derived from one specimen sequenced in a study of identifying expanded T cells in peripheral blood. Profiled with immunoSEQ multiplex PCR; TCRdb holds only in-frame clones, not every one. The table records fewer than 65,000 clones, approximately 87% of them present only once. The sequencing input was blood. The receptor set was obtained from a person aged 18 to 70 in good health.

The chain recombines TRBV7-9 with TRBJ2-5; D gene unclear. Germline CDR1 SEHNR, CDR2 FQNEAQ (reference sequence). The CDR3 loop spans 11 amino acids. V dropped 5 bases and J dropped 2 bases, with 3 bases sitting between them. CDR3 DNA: TGTGCCAGCAGCCCTCAAGAGACCCAGTACTTC. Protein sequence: CASSPQETQYF.

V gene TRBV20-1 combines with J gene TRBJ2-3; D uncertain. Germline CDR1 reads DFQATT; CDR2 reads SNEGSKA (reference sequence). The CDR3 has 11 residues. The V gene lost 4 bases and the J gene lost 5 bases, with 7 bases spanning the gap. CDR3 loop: CSATIEDTQYF. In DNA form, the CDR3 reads TGCAGTGCTACAATTGAAGATACGCAGTATTTT.

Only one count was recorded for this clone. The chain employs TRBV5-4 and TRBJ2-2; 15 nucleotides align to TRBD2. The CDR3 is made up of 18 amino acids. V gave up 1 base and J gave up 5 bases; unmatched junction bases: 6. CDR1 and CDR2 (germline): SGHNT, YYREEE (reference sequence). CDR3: CASSLPSGLAGGTGELFF. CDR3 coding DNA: TGTGCCAGCAGCTTGCCTTCGGGACTAGCGGGAGGAACCGGGGAGCTGTTTTTT.

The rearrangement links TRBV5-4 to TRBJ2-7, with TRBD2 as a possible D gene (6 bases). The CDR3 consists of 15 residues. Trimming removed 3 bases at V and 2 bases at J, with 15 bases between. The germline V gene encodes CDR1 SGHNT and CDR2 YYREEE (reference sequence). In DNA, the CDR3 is TGTGCCAGCAGCTCAGGCCCCAGGACTACCTACGAGCAGTACTTC. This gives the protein CASSSGPRTTYEQYF. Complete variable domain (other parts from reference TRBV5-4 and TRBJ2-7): ETGVTQSPTHLIKTRGQQVTLRCSSQSGHNTVSWYQQALGQGPQFIFQYYREEENGRGNFPPRFSGLQFPNYSSELNVNALELDDSALYLCASSSGPRTTYEQYFGPGTRLTVT.

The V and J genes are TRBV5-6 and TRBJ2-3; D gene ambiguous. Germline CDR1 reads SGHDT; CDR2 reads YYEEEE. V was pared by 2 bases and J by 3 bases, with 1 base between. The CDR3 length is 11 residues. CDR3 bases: TGTGCCAGCAGCTTTACAGATACGCAGTATTTT. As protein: CASSFTDTQYF.

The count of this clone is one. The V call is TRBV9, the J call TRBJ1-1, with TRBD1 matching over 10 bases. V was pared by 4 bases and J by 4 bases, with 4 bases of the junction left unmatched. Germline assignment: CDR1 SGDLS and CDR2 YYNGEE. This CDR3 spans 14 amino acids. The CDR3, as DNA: TGTGCCAGCAGCCCTCGGACAGGGGGCACTGAAGCTTTCTTT. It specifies CASSPRTGGTEAFF.

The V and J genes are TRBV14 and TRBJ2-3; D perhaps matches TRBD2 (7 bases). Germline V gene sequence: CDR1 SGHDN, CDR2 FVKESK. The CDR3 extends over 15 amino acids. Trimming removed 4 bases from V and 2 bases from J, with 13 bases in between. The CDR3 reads CASSRGGDITDTQYF. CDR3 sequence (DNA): TGTGCCAGCAGCCGGGGAGGGGACATCACAGATACGCAGTATTTT.

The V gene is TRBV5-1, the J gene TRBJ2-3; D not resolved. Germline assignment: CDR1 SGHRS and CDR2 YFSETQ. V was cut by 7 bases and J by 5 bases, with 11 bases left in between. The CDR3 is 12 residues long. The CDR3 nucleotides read TGCGCCAGCTCCGCCAGTGAAGATACGCAGTATTTT. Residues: CASSASEDTQYF.

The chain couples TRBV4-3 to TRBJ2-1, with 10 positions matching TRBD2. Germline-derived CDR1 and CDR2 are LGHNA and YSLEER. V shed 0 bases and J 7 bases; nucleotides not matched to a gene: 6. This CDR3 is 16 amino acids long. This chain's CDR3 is CASSQDGAGGPNEQFF. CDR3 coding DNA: TGCGCCAGCAGCCAAGATGGAGCGGGAGGGCCAAATGAGCAGTTCTTC.

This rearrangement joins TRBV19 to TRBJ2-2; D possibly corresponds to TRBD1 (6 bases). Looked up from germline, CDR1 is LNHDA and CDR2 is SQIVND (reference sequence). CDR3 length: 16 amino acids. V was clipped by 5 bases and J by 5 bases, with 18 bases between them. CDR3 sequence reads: CASSAYRVVRTGELFF. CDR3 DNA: TGTGCCAGTAGTGCCTACAGGGTAGTGCGGACCGGGGAGCTGTTTTTT.

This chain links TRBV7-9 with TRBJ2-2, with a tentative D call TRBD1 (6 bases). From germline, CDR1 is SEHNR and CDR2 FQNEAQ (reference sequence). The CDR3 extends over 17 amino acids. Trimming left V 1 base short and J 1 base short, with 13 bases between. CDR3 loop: CASSLGAGTQNTGELFF. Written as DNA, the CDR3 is TGTGCCAGCAGCTTAGGGGCCGGGACACAGAACACCGGGGAGCTGTTTTTT.

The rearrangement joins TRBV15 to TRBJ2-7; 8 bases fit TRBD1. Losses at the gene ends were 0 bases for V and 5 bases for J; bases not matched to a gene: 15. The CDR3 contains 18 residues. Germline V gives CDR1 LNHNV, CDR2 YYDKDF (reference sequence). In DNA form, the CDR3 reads TGTGCCACCAGCAGAGAAATCCGGACAGGGAGAAGCGGGCACGAGCAGTACTTC. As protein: CATSREIRTGRSGHEQYF.

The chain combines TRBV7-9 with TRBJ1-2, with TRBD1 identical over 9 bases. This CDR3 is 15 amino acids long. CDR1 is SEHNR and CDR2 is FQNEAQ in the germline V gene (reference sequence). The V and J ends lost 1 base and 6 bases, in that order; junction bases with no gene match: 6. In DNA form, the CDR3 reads TGTGCCAGCAGCTTAGGACGGGACAGGGTGGATGGCTACACCTTC. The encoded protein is CASSLGRDRVDGYTF.

CDR3 DNA: TGTGCCAGCAGCCAAGACTCAAGCTCTGGGGCCAACGTCCTGACTTTC. This codes for CASSQDSSSGANVLTF. The gene calls are TRBV4-2 and TRBJ2-6; D unresolved. Germline V gene data show CDR1 as LGHNA and CDR2 as YNFKEQ. The germline V and J ends were trimmed by 0 bases and 0 bases, with 6 bases remaining between them. This CDR3 is 16 amino acids long.

CDR3 loop: CAWNQEFSPLHF. CDR3 in DNA: TGTGCCTGGAATCAGGAGTTTTCACCCCTCCACTTT. The chain has TRBV30 and TRBJ1-6; D gene unclear. The CDR3 extends over 12 amino acids. Trimming removed 4 bases at V and 9 bases at J, with 10 bases between. Germline values: CDR1 GTSNPN, CDR2 SVGIG (reference sequence). Looking up the rest from reference TRBV30 and TRBJ1-6 gives the full variable domain: SQTIHQWPATLVQPVGSPLSLECTVEGTSNPNLYWYRQAAGRGLQLLFYSVGIGQISSEVPQNLSASRPQDRQFILSSKKLLLSDSGFYLCAWNQEFSPLHFGNGTRLTVT.

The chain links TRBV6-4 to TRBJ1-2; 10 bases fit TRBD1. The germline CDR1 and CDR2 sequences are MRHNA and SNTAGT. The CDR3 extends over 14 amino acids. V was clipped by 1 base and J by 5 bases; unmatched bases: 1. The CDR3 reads CASSDWDRGYGYTF. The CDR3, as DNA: TGTGCCAGCAGTGACTGGGACAGGGGTTATGGCTACACCTTC.

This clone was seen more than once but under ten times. The CDR3 bases are TGTGCCACCAGCCCGACAGGGGGCAAGGCTGAAGCTTTCTTT. Protein product: CATSPTGGKAEAFF. The rearrangement links TRBV15 to TRBJ1-1; TRBD1 matches at 10 bases. V lost 5 bases, J lost 6 bases, and 6 bases stayed unmatched. The CDR3 consists of 14 residues. Germline CDR1 LNHNV, CDR2 YYDKDF (reference sequence).

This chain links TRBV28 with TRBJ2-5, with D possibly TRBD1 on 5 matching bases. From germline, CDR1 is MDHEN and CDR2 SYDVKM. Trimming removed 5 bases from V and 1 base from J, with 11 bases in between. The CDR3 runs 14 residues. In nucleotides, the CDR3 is TGTGCCAGCAGTCTGGACACTTCCCAAGAGACCCAGTACTTC. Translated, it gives CASSLDTSQETQYF.

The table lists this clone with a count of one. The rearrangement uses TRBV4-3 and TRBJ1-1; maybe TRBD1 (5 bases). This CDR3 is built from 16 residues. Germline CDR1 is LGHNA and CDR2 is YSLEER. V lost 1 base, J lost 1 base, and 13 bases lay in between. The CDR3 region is CASSQAPVGENTEAFF. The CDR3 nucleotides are TGCGCCAGCAGCCAAGCCCCGGTAGGGGAGAACACTGAAGCTTTCTTT.

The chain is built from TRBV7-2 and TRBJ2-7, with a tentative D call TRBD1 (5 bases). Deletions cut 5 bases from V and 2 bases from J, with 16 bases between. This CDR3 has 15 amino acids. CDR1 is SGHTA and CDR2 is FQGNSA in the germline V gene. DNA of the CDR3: TGTGCCAGCAGCCCTCGACAGACCGTTACCTACGAGCAGTACTTC. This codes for CASSPRQTVTYEQYF.

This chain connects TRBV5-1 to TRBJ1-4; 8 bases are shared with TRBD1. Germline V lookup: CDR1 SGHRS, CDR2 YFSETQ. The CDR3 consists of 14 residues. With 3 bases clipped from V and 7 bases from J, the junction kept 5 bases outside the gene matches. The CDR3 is CASSSTGEGEKLFF. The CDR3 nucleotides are TGCGCCAGCAGCTCGACAGGGGAAGGTGAAAAACTGTTTTTT.